The next 28 T cell receptor beta chains were all read from a single sample in a study of blood T cell repertoires in COVID-19. Libraries were prepared by immunoSEQ multiplex PCR; TCRdb keeps only in-frame clonotypes and omits some of them. The table includes about 200,000 clones, 85% detected once. The sequenced sample consisted of PBMCs or T cells enriched from blood (not recorded which). The receptors derive from a man between 35 and 55 years old who had recovered from COVID-19.

V is TRBV27 and J is TRBJ1-5, with D perhaps matching TRBD1 (5 bases). The CDR3 has 15 residues. The germline V gene encodes CDR1 MNHEY and CDR2 SMNVEV (reference sequence). V was clipped by 0 bases and J by 4 bases, with 10 bases between them. In nucleotides, the CDR3 is TGTGCCAGCAGTTTATCGGCAGGGTATAATCAGCCCCAGCATTTT. Its protein is CASSLSAGYNQPQHF.

This rearrangement joins TRBV7-8 to TRBJ2-1; the D is unclear. The germline V gene has CDR1 SGHVS and CDR2 FQNEAQ. The CDR3 length is 15 residues. V lost 2 bases and J 8 bases, leaving 16 bases between the germline ends. The CDR3 reads CASSLSRIFNHEQFF. The DNA for the CDR3 is TGTGCCAGCAGCTTATCGCGGATTTTCAACCATGAGCAGTTCTTC. The whole variable domain, remainder taken from reference TRBV7-8 and TRBJ2-1, is GAGVSQSPRYKVAKRGQDVALRCDPISGHVSLFWYQQALGQGPEFLTYFQNEAQLDKSGLPSDRFFAERPEGSVSTLKIQRTQQEDSAVYLCASSLSRIFNHEQFFGPGTRLTVL.

The chain links TRBV14 to TRBJ2-1; D unresolved. Trimming removed 4 bases from V and 5 bases from J, with 12 bases in between. Germline CDR1 SGHDN, CDR2 FVKESK. The CDR3 consists of 14 residues. CDR3 in amino acids: CASSRTVRDNEQFF. The CDR3 coding sequence is TGTGCCAGCAGCCGAACGGTCCGCGACAATGAGCAGTTCTTC.

In its sample, this clone was seen a few times. The CDR3 DNA reads TGTGCCAGCAGGGACAGGGTGAACACTGAAGCTTTCTTT. It codes for CASRDRVNTEAFF. The rearrangement uses TRBV25-1 and TRBJ1-1; 8 positions agree with TRBD1. V trimming: 6 bases; J trimming: 0 bases; junction bases outside the gene matches: 0. The CDR3 extends over 13 amino acids. From germline, CDR1 is MGHDK and CDR2 SYGVNS.

This clone has a single count. The chain is built from TRBV6-2 or TRBV6-3 and TRBJ2-2; D is perhaps TRBD1 (5 bases). The V gene lost 2 bases and the J gene lost 3 bases, with 10 bases spanning the gap. Germline CDR1 reads MNHEY; CDR2 reads SVGEGT. The CDR3 totals 15 residues. In DNA, the CDR3 is TGTGCCAGCAGTTACAGGGGAAGGGACACCGGGGAGCTGTTTTTT. As protein: CASSYRGRDTGELFF.

The V call is TRBV5-1, the J call TRBJ2-3; D possibly corresponds to TRBD2 (6 bases). V was clipped by 6 bases and J by 4 bases, with 18 bases between them. This CDR3 contains 15 residues. The germline V gene has CDR1 SGHRS and CDR2 YFSETQ. CDR3 sequence reads: CASMQGLPVADTQYF. CDR3 in DNA: TGCGCCAGCATGCAGGGACTCCCCGTAGCAGATACGCAGTATTTT.

Points on this clone: The limits of the CDR3 on the DNA are not certain, so only TCRdb's listed CDR3 is given. The rearrangement links TRBV21-1 to TRBJ2-7; TRBD2 was called by the table and not checked on the DNA. TRBV21-1 is described as a pseudogene. The CDR3 length equals 13 residues, ends included. CDR3 sequence: CAWGVGAAYEQYF.

V usage is TRBV2 and J usage is TRBJ2-3; D perhaps matches TRBD1 (5 bases). CDR1 and CDR2 from the germline V gene are SNHLY and FYNNEI. V shed 6 bases and J shed 0 bases, with 7 bases lying between them. This CDR3 contains 13 residues. This chain's CDR3 is CASRQESTDTQYF. The CDR3 DNA reads as TGTGCCAGCAGACAGGAAAGCACAGATACGCAGTATTTT.

V usage is TRBV30 and J usage is TRBJ1-5; no clear D. CDR3 length: 14 residues. The V and J ends lost 4 bases and 0 bases respectively, with 10 bases between them. The V gene's germline CDR1 is GTSNPN and CDR2 SVGIG (reference sequence). The CDR3 nucleotides read TGTGCCTGGAATGCGGGTAATAGCAATCAGCCCCAGCATTTT. Translated, it gives CAWNAGNSNQPQHF.

The gene calls are TRBV10-2 and TRBJ1-2, with no clear D. The V and J ends lost 6 bases and 5 bases respectively, with 10 bases between them. The CDR3 is 12 amino acids. Per the germline V gene, CDR1 is WSHSY and CDR2 is SAAADI. The CDR3 is CASSAQDYGYTF. The DNA of the CDR3 is TGCGCCAGCAGCGCCCAGGATTATGGCTACACCTTC.

This chain links TRBV6-6 with TRBJ2-7; D is possibly TRBD1 (5 bases). Trimming left V 5 bases short and J 2 bases short, with 7 bases between. CDR1 and CDR2 from the germline V gene are MNHNY and SVGAGI (reference sequence). The CDR3 consists of 12 residues. The CDR3 nucleotides read TGTGCCAGCAGTGACAGTACCTACGAGCAGTACTTC. It codes for CASSDSTYEQYF.

This clone showed up just once. The genes are TRBV6-6 and TRBJ2-2; no clear D gene. Germline CDR1 reads MNHNY; CDR2 reads SVGAGI (reference sequence). The CDR3 covers 12 residues. V lost 6 bases, J lost 5 bases, and 7 bases lay in between. The CDR3 loop is CASSLPTGELFF. The CDR3 DNA reads TGTGCCAGCAGCCTACCAACCGGGGAGCTGTTTTTT.

The chain joins TRBV7-9 to TRBJ2-2, with TRBD1 matching 8 bases. J was trimmed by 4 bases and V by 2 bases; bases with no gene match: 6. CDR1 and CDR2 from the germline V gene are SEHNR and FQNEAQ (reference sequence). This CDR3 region has 16 residues. CDR3 sequence (DNA): TGTGCCAGCAGCTTACAGGGGGCAGGTGTCACCGGGGAGCTGTTTTTT. Encoded protein: CASSLQGAGVTGELFF.

The V gene is TRBV5-6, the J gene TRBJ1-1; the match to TRBD1 covers 12 bases. Trimming cost V 3 bases and J 4 bases; bases outside gene matches: 4. Germline CDR1 SGHDT, CDR2 YYEEEE. CDR3 length: 15 amino acids. This CDR3 reads CASSWDRGQGTEAFF. The CDR3 bases are TGTGCCAGCAGCTGGGACAGGGGGCAGGGCACTGAAGCTTTCTTT.

This clone occurred once. V gene TRBV7-6 combines with J gene TRBJ1-1, with D hard to call. Germline loops: CDR1 SGHVS, CDR2 FNYEAQ. The CDR3 is 15 residues long. The V gene lost 2 bases and the J gene lost 4 bases, with 14 bases spanning the gap. The CDR3 DNA reads as TGTGCCAGCAGCTTATGGAGGGAGATGAGCACTGAAGCTTTCTTT. Translated, it gives CASSLWREMSTEAFF. Full variable domain (missing parts from reference TRBV7-6 and TRBJ1-1): GAGVSQSPRYKVTKRGQDVALRCDPISGHVSLYWYRQALGQGPEFLTYFNYEAQQDKSGLPNDRFSAERPEGSISTLTIQRTEQRDSAMYRCASSLWREMSTEAFFGQGTRLTVV.

The V call is TRBV6-5, the J call TRBJ2-2, with D tentatively TRBD1 (5 bases). Germline loops: CDR1 MNHEY, CDR2 SVGAGI. The V end was cut by 2 bases, the J end by 2 bases, with 9 bases between. The CDR3 is 15 amino acids. CDR3: CASSYDQGNTGELFF. CDR3 coding DNA: TGTGCCAGCAGTTACGACCAGGGTAACACCGGGGAGCTGTTTTTT.

The chain employs TRBV5-6 and TRBJ1-1; D gene unclear. Germline assignment: CDR1 SGHDT and CDR2 YYEEEE. V was clipped by 1 base and J by 8 bases, with 6 bases between them. CDR3 length equals 11 residues. The CDR3 here is CASSLTGEAFF. The CDR3 nucleotides are TGTGCCAGCAGCTTGACCGGGGAAGCTTTCTTT.

The chain is built from TRBV6-5 and TRBJ2-3; 10 bases are shared with TRBD1. The trim removed 0 bases at V and 4 bases at J, leaving 4 bases unmatched. Germline V CDR1 and CDR2: MNHEY, SVGAGI. CDR3 length: 16 amino acids. The CDR3 region has the DNA TGTGCCAGCAGTTACTCGACGGACAGGGGGGCAGATACGCAGTATTTT. Its translation: CASSYSTDRGADTQYF.

The chain carries TRBV27 and TRBJ1-6, with D perhaps TRBD1 (5 bases). The CDR3 extends over 13 amino acids. Germline V gives CDR1 MNHEY, CDR2 SMNVEV (reference sequence). Trimming removed 2 bases from V and 10 bases from J, with 9 bases in between. The CDR3 protein is CASSLVRGSPLHF. CDR3 bases: TGTGCCAGCAGTTTAGTTCGGGGGTCACCCCTCCACTTT.

The rearrangement joins TRBV7-2 to TRBJ2-7, with 9 bases that match TRBD2. The ends lost 2 bases at V and 2 bases at J; junction bases unmatched: 16. This CDR3 is 19 amino acids long. Germline loops: CDR1 SGHTA, CDR2 FQGNSA. CDR3: CASSLLANPWGGRAYEQYF. DNA for the CDR3: TGTGCCAGCAGCTTACTAGCCAATCCCTGGGGCGGGAGGGCCTACGAGCAGTACTTC. The full variable domain, rest sourced from reference TRBV7-2 and TRBJ2-7, is GAGVSQSPSNKVTEKGKDVELRCDPISGHTALYWYRQSLGQGLEFLIYFQGNSAPDKSGLPSDRFSAERTGGSVSTLTIQRTQQEDSAVYLCASSLLANPWGGRAYEQYFGPGTRLTVT.

This clone was counted between two and nine times. This sequence joins TRBV27 and TRBJ2-2; 8 bases line up with TRBD2. The CDR3 loop spans 16 amino acids. V dropped 4 bases and J dropped 5; count of bases not matched to a gene: 9. Per germline, CDR1 MNHEY and CDR2 SMNVEV (reference sequence). The CDR3 nucleotides are TGTGCCAGCAGTTCTTCAGCGGGAGCGGGGACCGGGGAGCTGTTTTTT. It is translated as CASSSSAGAGTGELFF.

With regard to this clone: Other DNA sequences in this specimen translate into the identical CDR3. This sequence joins TRBV9 and TRBJ2-1; TRBD1 agrees at 7 bases. From germline, CDR1 is SGDLS and CDR2 YYNGEE. The junction had 3 bases not matched to a gene; V was cut back by 0 bases and J by 0 bases. This CDR3 has 16 amino acids. The CDR3 nucleotides are TGTGCCAGCAGCGTAGGACAGGGTAGCTCCTACAATGAGCAGTTCTTC. Protein: CASSVGQGSSYNEQFF.

V gene TRBV13 combines with J gene TRBJ1-3; D perhaps matches TRBD1 (6 bases). CDR3 size: 18 residues. Germline V CDR1 and CDR2: PRHDT, FYEKMQ (reference sequence). Between the trimmed V and J ends, which lost 2 bases and 0 bases, there was a span of 17 bases. CDR3 sequence reads: CASSLLPPGQFSGNTIYF. The CDR3 DNA sequence: TGTGCCAGCAGCTTATTGCCCCCAGGACAGTTCTCTGGAAACACCATATATTTT.

This chain uses TRBV7-8 with TRBJ2-2, with D possibly matching TRBD1 (6 bases). The V gene's germline CDR1 is SGHVS and CDR2 FQNEAQ. Trimming took off 1 base at V and 4 bases at J, with 13 bases between the two ends. CDR3 length: 16 residues. The CDR3 here is CASSLVGGAGTGELFF. CDR3 bases: TGTGCCAGCAGCTTAGTTGGGGGCGCGGGCACCGGGGAGCTGTTTTTT.

This rearrangement joins TRBV5-1 to TRBJ2-3, with D tentatively TRBD2 (5 bases). The V gene's germline CDR1 is SGHRS and CDR2 YFSETQ. Trimming left V 0 bases short and J 4 bases short, with 9 bases between. This CDR3 has 14 residues. In DNA, the CDR3 is TGCGCCAGCAGCTTGGCGGCTAGCTCAGATACGCAGTATTTT. As protein: CASSLAASSDTQYF.

V and J are TRBV10-3 and TRBJ1-6; D perhaps matches TRBD1 (6 bases). CDR3 size: 14 residues. Deletions cut 6 bases from V and 5 bases from J, with 11 bases between. Germline values: CDR1 ENHRY, CDR2 SYGVKD. The CDR3 loop is CAISLRQDNSPLHF. CDR3 coding DNA: TGTGCCATCAGCCTTAGACAGGATAATTCACCCCTCCACTTT.

The chain joins TRBV3-1 (or the pseudogene TRBV3-2) to TRBJ2-5, with D possibly being TRBD2 (6 bases). The CDR3 contains 15 residues. Germline lookup yields CDR1 LGHDT and CDR2 YNNKEL (reference sequence). Trimming removed 0 bases at V and 2 bases at J, with 10 bases between. The CDR3 reads CASSQDTGTQETQYF. The CDR3 bases are TGTGCCAGCAGCCAAGATACGGGGACTCAAGAGACCCAGTACTTC.

The chain couples TRBV7-3 to TRBJ2-1, with 7 bases that match TRBD2. CDR1 and CDR2 from the germline V gene are SGHTA and FQGTGA. The CDR3 is 14 amino acids. J gave up 6 bases and V 3 bases, and 5 bases lay outside the gene matches. The CDR3 protein is CASSLVAGVNEQFF. CDR3 bases: TGTGCCAGCAGCTTGGTGGCGGGAGTCAATGAGCAGTTCTTC.